A single sample gave rise to the 24 T cell receptor beta chains below, sequenced in a study of T-cell memory formation after mild COVID-19. TCRdb used MiXCR to reprocess the 5' RACE reads, holding one entry per CDR3 protein. The table has approximately 500,000 distinct CDR3 sequences, around a quarter seen once; the top ten hold 9.5% to 15%. Sequenced: PBMCs or a T cell subset sorted from them (not recorded which). These receptor sequences come from an adult woman who had mild COVID-19 (a few samples of this study predate the infection). Cell type and time point are not known.

The rearrangement joins TRBV12-3 or TRBV12-4 to TRBJ2-2, with TRBD2 matching over 8 bases. CDR3 length: 15 residues. After removal of 3 bases from V and 5 bases from J, the junction contained 5 bases not matched to a gene. The CDR3 DNA reads TGTGCCAGCAGTTTTGCGGGGGGTTCGACCGGGGAGCTGTTTTTT. Translated: CASSFAGGSTGELFF.

The chain links TRBV7-2 to TRBJ1-4, with 8 bases that match TRBD1. Germline-derived CDR1 and CDR2 are SGHTA and FQGNSA. The CDR3 runs to 18 residues. The V segment lost 5 bases and the J segment 0 bases; nucleotides outside the gene matches: 11. In DNA, the CDR3 is TGTGCCAGCAGCGCTAGACCCGGACAGGGCGCAACTAATGAAAAACTGTTTTTT. It specifies CASSARPGQGATNEKLFF.

The chain recombines TRBV2 with TRBJ2-1, with a tentative D call TRBD2 (5 bases). CDR1 is SNHLY, CDR2 FYNNEI, per germline. The CDR3 is 15 residues long. Trimming took off 1 base at V and 10 bases at J, with 17 bases between the two ends. CDR3 sequence reads: CASSEGFGLADEQFF. For the CDR3, the DNA is TGTGCCAGCAGTGAAGGCTTTGGGCTAGCAGACGAGCAGTTCTTC.

The chain has TRBV29-1 and TRBJ1-4, with a weak D call TRBD1 (6 bases). Trimming stripped 7 bases from V and 6 bases from J, with 15 bases between. The CDR3 loop spans 13 amino acids. The germline gives CDR1 SQVTM, CDR2 ANQGSEA. The CDR3 loop reads CSAWGHSDEKLFF. CDR3 coding DNA: TGCAGCGCCTGGGGACACTCGGATGAAAAACTGTTTTTT.

The V and J genes are TRBV7-2 and TRBJ1-2; TRBD1 aligns across 7 bases. Germline V gives CDR1 SGHTA, CDR2 FQGNSA. With 1 base clipped from V and 8 bases from J, the junction kept 4 bases outside the gene matches. The CDR3 covers 13 residues. CDR3 bases: TGTGCCAGCAGCTTAGAGGGGGCTCGGGGCTACACCTTC. Amino acids: CASSLEGARGYTF.

This clonotype was seen a few times. The CDR3 sequence: CATSDPNTSGATGTQYF. CDR3 DNA sequence: TGTGCCACCAGTGATCCGAACACTAGCGGGGCGACCGGTACGCAGTATTTT. The chain employs TRBV24-1 and TRBJ2-3; 10 bases are a match to TRBD2. CDR1 is KGHDR, CDR2 SFDVKD, per germline. V dropped 3 bases and J dropped 8; count of bases not matched to a gene: 13. The CDR3 sequence is 17 residues long.

This chain uses TRBV5-1 with TRBJ2-2; the D gene is possibly TRBD1 (6 bases). The CDR3 runs 16 residues. Germline CDR1 SGHRS, CDR2 YFSETQ. The V and J ends lost 4 bases and 3 bases respectively, with 16 bases between them. CDR3 sequence reads: CASSPTGTLDTGELFF. DNA of the CDR3: TGCGCCAGCAGCCCTACAGGGACGCTAGACACCGGGGAGCTGTTTTTT.

The V and J genes are TRBV12-3 or TRBV12-4 and TRBJ1-1, with 8 bases identical to TRBD1. This CDR3 has 15 residues. J lost 0 bases, V lost 4 bases, and 4 bases had no gene match. The CDR3 reads CASSYWDRMNTEAFF. DNA of the CDR3: TGTGCCAGCAGTTACTGGGACAGGATGAACACTGAAGCTTTCTTT.

The V gene is TRBV18, the J gene TRBJ2-1; 8 nucleotides line up with TRBD1. Germline V CDR1 and CDR2: KGHSH, LQKENI. The V and J ends lost 1 base and 8 bases, in that order; junction bases with no gene match: 1. The CDR3 is 13 amino acids. The CDR3 DNA reads TGTGCCAGCTCACCACAACAGGGGGATGAGCAGTTCTTC. It specifies CASSPQQGDEQFF.

This chain joins TRBV12-3 or TRBV12-4 and TRBJ2-1; 7 bases align to TRBD2. The CDR3 loop spans 16 amino acids. V shed 5 bases, J shed 3 bases, and the junction held 10 bases outside the gene matches. CDR3 bases: TGTGCCAGCAGTCCTCCCGGGACTACCTTCTACAATGAGCAGTTCTTC. This gives the protein CASSPPGTTFYNEQFF.

The chain has TRBV7-9 and TRBJ2-3; D might be TRBD1 (6 bases). CDR3 length: 15 residues. V lost 6 bases to trimming and J lost 2 bases, with 15 bases between them. Per germline, CDR1 SEHNR and CDR2 FQNEAQ (reference sequence). The CDR3 region has the DNA TGTGCCAGCAGTGCCAGACAGGACCACACAGATACGCAGTATTTT. Translating it yields CASSARQDHTDTQYF.

The chain carries TRBV10-1 and TRBJ2-1, with 9 bases lining up with TRBD1. This CDR3 is built from 17 residues. Per the germline V gene, CDR1 is WNHNN and CDR2 is SYGVQD (reference sequence). V trimming: 3 bases; J trimming: 5 bases; junction bases outside the gene matches: 11. CDR3 nucleotides: TGCGCCAGCAGTGAATATCGGGACAGGGAACGGGACAATGAGCAGTTCTTC. The encoded protein is CASSEYRDRERDNEQFF.

At least ten counts were recorded for this clonotype. The gene calls are TRBV29-1 and TRBJ1-2, with 11 bases matching TRBD1. The trim removed 6 bases at V and 6 bases at J, leaving 6 bases unmatched. CDR1 and CDR2 from the germline V gene are SQVTM and ANQGSEA. The CDR3 runs to 13 residues. The CDR3 is CSVAGQGADGYTF. CDR3 DNA sequence: TGCAGCGTAGCTGGACAGGGGGCAGATGGCTACACCTTC.

The V gene is TRBV20-1, the J gene TRBJ2-6; D possibly corresponds to TRBD2 (5 bases). Germline CDR1 is DFQATT and CDR2 is SNEGSKA (reference sequence). V shed 0 bases and J shed 0 bases, with 18 bases lying between them. The CDR3 loop spans 19 amino acids. CDR3 sequence: CSARDLEGLPLSGANVLTF. CDR3 coding DNA: TGCAGTGCTAGAGATCTGGAAGGACTTCCGCTCTCTGGGGCCAACGTCCTGACTTTC.

The chain employs TRBV19 and TRBJ2-1; the D is unclear. Germline assignment: CDR1 LNHDA and CDR2 SQIVND (reference sequence). The CDR3 has 11 residues. Trimming removed 8 bases from V and 10 bases from J, with 12 bases in between. DNA for the CDR3: TGTGCCAGTTCGACCGTGGGCGAGCAGTTCTTC. As protein: CASSTVGEQFF.

This chain connects TRBV29-1 to TRBJ2-1, with 7 bases fitting TRBD1. Germline V gene data show CDR1 as SQVTM and CDR2 as ANQGSEA. The CDR3 has 14 residues. V dropped 6 bases and J dropped 1; count of bases not matched to a gene: 6. The CDR3 DNA is TGCAGCGTCGAAAAGGGGGCTTCCTACAATGAGCAGTTCTTC. As protein: CSVEKGASYNEQFF.

The sample holds a few counts of this clonotype. The gene calls are TRBV6-6 and TRBJ2-7; the match to TRBD1 covers 9 bases. Germline V gene data show CDR1 as MNHNY and CDR2 as SVGAGI (reference sequence). The CDR3 sequence is 15 residues long. J gave up 1 base and V 5 bases, and 6 bases lay outside the gene matches. The CDR3 is CASSEPGQGSYEQYF. The CDR3 DNA is TGTGCCAGCAGTGAACCGGGACAGGGATCCTACGAGCAGTACTTC.

This clonotype has a handful of counts. The chain is built from TRBV27 and TRBJ1-1, with D hard to call. Trimming removed 3 bases from V and 4 bases from J, with 9 bases in between. Germline CDR1 MNHEY, CDR2 SMNVEV (reference sequence). CDR3 size: 13 residues. The CDR3 sequence: CASSLIGITEAFF. The CDR3 nucleotides read TGTGCCAGCAGTTTGATCGGGATCACTGAAGCTTTCTTT.

This clonotype showed up just a few times. The chain combines TRBV10-3 with TRBJ2-1; maybe TRBD1 (5 bases). Trimming took 0 bases from V and 2 from J, leaving 20 bases between them. Germline CDR1 ENHRY, CDR2 SYGVKD. The CDR3 is 19 residues long. This CDR3 reads CAISESPLAQAHPYNEQFF. Here the CDR3 DNA reads TGTGCCATCAGTGAGTCCCCCCTGGCACAGGCACACCCCTACAATGAGCAGTTCTTC.

The V gene is TRBV3-1, the J gene TRBJ1-2, with 10 bases fitting TRBD1. Unmatched junction bases numbered 7, after V lost 1 base and J lost 5 bases. CDR3 length equals 16 residues. Germline CDR1 LGHDT, CDR2 YNNKEL (reference sequence). DNA of the CDR3: TGTGCCAGCAGCCAAGTTCCCCCGGGACAGGGGTATGGCTACACCTTC. It translates to CASSQVPPGQGYGYTF.

The table lists this clonotype with a few counts. The chain is built from TRBV5-5 and TRBJ2-3; the D gene is possibly TRBD1 (5 bases). The V end lost 7 bases, the J end lost 5 bases, and 17 bases lay between the germline ends. This CDR3 has 14 residues. Germline V gives CDR1 SGHKS, CDR2 YYEKEE (reference sequence). CDR3 protein: CASSSLGVKDTQYF. In DNA, the CDR3 is TGTGCCAGCTCTTCCCTAGGGGTCAAAGATACGCAGTATTTT.

The chain is built from TRBV12-3 or TRBV12-4 and TRBJ2-2, with D uncertain. CDR3 length equals 15 residues. The V gene lost 6 bases and the J gene lost 7 bases, with 18 bases spanning the gap. The CDR3 reads CASRQSSTSDGELFF. CDR3 coding DNA: TGTGCCAGCAGGCAAAGTAGTACGTCCGACGGGGAGCTGTTTTTT.

This clonotype was observed a handful of times. This chain links TRBV9 with TRBJ2-3; D is ambiguous. The CDR3 covers 14 residues. Per the germline V gene, CDR1 is SGDLS and CDR2 is YYNGEE. Trimming left V 0 bases short and J 5 bases short, with 10 bases between. The CDR3 coding sequence is TGTGCCAGCAGCGTAGAAGGAGTCGTAGATACGCAGTATTTT. Translating gives CASSVEGVVDTQYF.

This clonotype was observed a few times. The chain recombines TRBV2 with TRBJ2-5; perhaps TRBD2 as D (5 bases). The germline V gene has CDR1 SNHLY and CDR2 FYNNEI. V was cut by 3 bases and J by 2 bases, with 7 bases left in between. The CDR3 is 13 amino acids. CDR3 amino acids: CASSDRRQETQYF. The CDR3 DNA reads TGTGCCAGCAGTGACCGGAGGCAAGAGACCCAGTACTTC.